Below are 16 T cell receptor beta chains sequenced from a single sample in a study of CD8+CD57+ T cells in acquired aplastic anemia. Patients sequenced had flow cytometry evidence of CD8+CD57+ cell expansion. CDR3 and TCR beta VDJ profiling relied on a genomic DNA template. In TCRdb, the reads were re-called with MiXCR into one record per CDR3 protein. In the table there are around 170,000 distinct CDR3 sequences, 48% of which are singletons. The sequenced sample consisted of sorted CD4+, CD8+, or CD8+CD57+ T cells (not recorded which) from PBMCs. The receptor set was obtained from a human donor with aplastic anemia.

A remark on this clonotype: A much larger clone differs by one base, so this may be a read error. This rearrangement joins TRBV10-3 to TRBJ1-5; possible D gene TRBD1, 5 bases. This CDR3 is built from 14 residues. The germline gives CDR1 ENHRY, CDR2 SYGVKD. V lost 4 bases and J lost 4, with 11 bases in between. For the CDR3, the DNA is TGTGCCATCAGTGGGGACTGGATTAATCAGCCCCAGCATTTT. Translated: CAISGDWINQPQHF.

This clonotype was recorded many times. In nucleotides, the CDR3 is TGTGCCAGTACACCCTCGGGATCCGTAAATTCACCCCTCCACTTT. It encodes CASTPSGSVNSPLHF. The chain carries TRBV19 and TRBJ1-6, with D unresolved. The ends were cut back, 7 bases at V and 7 bases at J, with 17 bases in the middle. CDR1 LNHDA and CDR2 SQIVND come from the germline V gene (reference sequence). The CDR3 runs 15 residues.

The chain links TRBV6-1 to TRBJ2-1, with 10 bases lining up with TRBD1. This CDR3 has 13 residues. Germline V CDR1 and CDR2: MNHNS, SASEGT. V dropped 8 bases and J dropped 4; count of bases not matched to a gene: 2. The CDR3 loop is CASRGQGYNEQFF. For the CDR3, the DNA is TGTGCCAGCCGGGGACAGGGGTACAATGAGCAGTTCTTC.

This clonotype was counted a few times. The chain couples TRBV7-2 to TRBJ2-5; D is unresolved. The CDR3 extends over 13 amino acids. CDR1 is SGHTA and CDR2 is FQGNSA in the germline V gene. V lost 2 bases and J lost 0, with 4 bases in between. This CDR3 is CASSLTYQETQYF. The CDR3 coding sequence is TGTGCCAGCAGCTTAACCTACCAAGAGACCCAGTACTTC.

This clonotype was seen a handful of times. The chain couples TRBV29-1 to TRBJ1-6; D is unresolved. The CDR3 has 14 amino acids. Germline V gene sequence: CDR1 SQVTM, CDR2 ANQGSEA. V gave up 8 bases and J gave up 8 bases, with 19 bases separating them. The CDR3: CSTPRASIYSPLHF. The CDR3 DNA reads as TGCAGCACGCCCCGGGCCTCGATTTATTCACCCCTCCACTTT.

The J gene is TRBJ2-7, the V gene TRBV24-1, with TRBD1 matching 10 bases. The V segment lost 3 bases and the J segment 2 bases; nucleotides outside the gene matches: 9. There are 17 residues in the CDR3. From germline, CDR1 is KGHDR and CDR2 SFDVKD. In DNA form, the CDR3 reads TGTGCCACCAGTGATAAGCCGGGACAGGGGACTGCCTACGAGCAGTACTTC. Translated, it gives CATSDKPGQGTAYEQYF.

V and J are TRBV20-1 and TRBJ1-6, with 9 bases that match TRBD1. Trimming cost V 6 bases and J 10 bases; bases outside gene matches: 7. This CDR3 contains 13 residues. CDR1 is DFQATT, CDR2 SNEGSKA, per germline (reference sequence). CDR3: CSAQEGQGSPLHF. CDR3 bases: TGCAGTGCCCAGGAGGGACAGGGCTCACCCCTCCACTTT.

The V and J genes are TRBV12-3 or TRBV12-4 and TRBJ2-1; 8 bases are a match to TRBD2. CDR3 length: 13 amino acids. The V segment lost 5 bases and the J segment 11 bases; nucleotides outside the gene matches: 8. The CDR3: CASSPRGTRKQFF. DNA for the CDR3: TGTGCCAGCAGTCCTCGGGGGACTAGAAAGCAGTTCTTC.

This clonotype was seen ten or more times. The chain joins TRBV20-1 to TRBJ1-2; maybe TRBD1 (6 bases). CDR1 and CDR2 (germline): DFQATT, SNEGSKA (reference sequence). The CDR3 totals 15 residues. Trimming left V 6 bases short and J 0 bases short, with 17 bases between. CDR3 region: CSALGATLTNYGYTF. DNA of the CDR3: TGCAGTGCCCTGGGGGCAACCTTAACTAACTATGGCTACACCTTC.

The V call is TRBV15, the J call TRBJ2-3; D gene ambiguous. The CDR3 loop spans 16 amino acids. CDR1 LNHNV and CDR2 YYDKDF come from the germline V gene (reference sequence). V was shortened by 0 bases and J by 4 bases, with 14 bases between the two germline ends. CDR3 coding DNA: TGTGCCACCAGCAGAGACCGTATCAGCGTCTCAGATACGCAGTATTTT. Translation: CATSRDRISVSDTQYF.

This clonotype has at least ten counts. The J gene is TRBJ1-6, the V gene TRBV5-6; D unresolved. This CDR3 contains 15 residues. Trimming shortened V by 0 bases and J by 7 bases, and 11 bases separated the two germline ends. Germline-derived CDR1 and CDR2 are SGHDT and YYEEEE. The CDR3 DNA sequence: TGTGCCAGCAGCTTGGGACCGGGCAGGAATTCACCCCTCCACTTT. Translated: CASSLGPGRNSPLHF.

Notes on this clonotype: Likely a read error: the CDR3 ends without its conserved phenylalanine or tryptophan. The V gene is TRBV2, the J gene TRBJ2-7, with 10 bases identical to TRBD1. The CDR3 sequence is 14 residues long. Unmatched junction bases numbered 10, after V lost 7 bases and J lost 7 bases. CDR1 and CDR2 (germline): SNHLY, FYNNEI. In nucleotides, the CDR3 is TGTGCCAGCACCTCGACAGGGGGCTTCAATGAGCAGTACTCC. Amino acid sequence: CASTSTGGFNEQYS.

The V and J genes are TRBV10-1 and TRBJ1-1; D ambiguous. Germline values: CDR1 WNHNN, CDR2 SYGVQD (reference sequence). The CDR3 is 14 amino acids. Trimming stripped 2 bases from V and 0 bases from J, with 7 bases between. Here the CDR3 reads CASSEPGMNTEAFF. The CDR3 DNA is TGCGCCAGCAGTGAGCCGGGGATGAACACTGAAGCTTTCTTT.

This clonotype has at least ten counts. In DNA form, the CDR3 reads TGCAGTGCTAGAGATAGGCTTTCACCCCTCCACTTT. Its translation: CSARDRLSPLHF. V is TRBV20-1 and J is TRBJ1-6; D is undetermined. The length of the CDR3 is 12 residues. Germline V gene data show CDR1 as DFQATT and CDR2 as SNEGSKA (reference sequence). V was clipped by 0 bases and J by 9 bases, with 6 bases between them.

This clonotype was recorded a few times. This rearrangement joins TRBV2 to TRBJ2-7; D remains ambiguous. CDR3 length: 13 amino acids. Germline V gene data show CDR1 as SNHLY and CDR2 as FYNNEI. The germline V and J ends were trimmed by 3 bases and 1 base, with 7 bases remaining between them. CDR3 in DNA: TGTGCCAGCAGTGACCCGTCATCCTACGAGCAGTACTTC. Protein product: CASSDPSSYEQYF.

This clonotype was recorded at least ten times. The CDR3 region is CSARRQGRETQYF. CDR3 DNA: TGCAGTGCTAGACGACAGGGCCGGGAGACCCAGTACTTC. The chain employs TRBV20-1 and TRBJ2-5, with 7 positions matching TRBD1. The CDR3 runs 13 residues. With V trimmed by 2 bases and J by 5 bases, 5 bases remained unmatched. Per germline, CDR1 DFQATT and CDR2 SNEGSKA (reference sequence).